This T cell receptor (beta chain) comes out of a study of blood T cells in healthy people across ages. For the second PCR, which ran for about 6 to 12 cycles, a sample-barcoded 5' primer and a J-beta primer mix were used. Each cDNA molecule, via a template-switch adaptor with 12 random nucleotides, was tagged. TCRdb re-analysed the 5' RACE reads in MiXCR, keeping a single row per CDR3 protein. The table shows some 1,500,000 distinct CDR3 sequences, with 40% to 45% occurring only once. This clonotype was observed many times. As yet, its antigen is unknown. Study-level findings and limits: Naive T cell percentage strongly correlated with TCR beta diversity.

This CDR3 is 11 amino acids long. V was trimmed by 3 bases and J by 8 bases, leaving 7 bases between them. CDR1 and CDR2 from the germline V gene are MNHNS and SASEGT. This clonotype was obtained from a woman younger than 35 in good health. The V call is TRBV6-1, the J call TRBJ1-2; D is possibly TRBD1 (5 bases). Material for sequencing was blood. CDR3 residues: CASSDRGGYTF. CDR3 nucleotide sequence: TGTGCCAGCAGTGATAGGGGAGGCTACACCTTC.